The 15 T cell receptor beta chains below come from one sample, sequenced in a study of control samples from healthy donors and cancer patients. The method was immunoSEQ multiplex PCR; TCRdb's version includes in-frame clones alone and lacks a portion of them. The sample consists of under 130,000 clones, around 88% of them appearing once. Sequencing used PBMCs. Receptors were obtained from a man in his 60s with lung cancer.

J is TRBJ2-4 and V is TRBV12-3 or TRBV12-4; the D is unclear. V lost 2 bases to trimming and J lost 0 bases, with 2 bases between them. This CDR3 contains 13 residues. CDR3 amino acids: CASSLLAKNIQYF. The DNA for the CDR3 is TGTGCCAGCAGTTTACTAGCCAAAAACATTCAGTACTTC.

This chain uses TRBV3-1 (or the pseudogene TRBV3-2) with TRBJ1-5; D is unresolved. Per the germline V gene, CDR1 is LGHDT and CDR2 is YNNKEL (reference sequence). V was shortened by 6 bases and J by 5 bases, with 11 bases between the two germline ends. This CDR3 is built from 13 residues. The CDR3 is CASSRGGYQPQHF. The CDR3 DNA is TGTGCCAGCAGTCGCGGAGGGTATCAGCCCCAGCATTTT.

The V gene is TRBV3-1 (or the pseudogene TRBV3-2), the J gene TRBJ1-3; TRBD1 aligns across 7 bases. CDR3 length equals 16 residues. Losses at the gene ends were 5 bases for V and 4 bases for J; bases not matched to a gene: 11. CDR1 is LGHDT, CDR2 YNNKEL, per germline (reference sequence). DNA of the CDR3: TGTGCCAGCAGCGATCCAACAGGGGAATCAGGAAACACCATATATTTT. Translating gives CASSDPTGESGNTIYF.

This sequence joins TRBV27 and TRBJ2-5; D gene uncertain. The V and J ends lost 7 bases and 0 bases respectively, with 12 bases between them. The length of the CDR3 is 14 residues. From germline, CDR1 is MNHEY and CDR2 SMNVEV (reference sequence). CDR3 sequence reads: CASKGGFYQETQYF. CDR3 coding DNA: TGTGCCAGCAAGGGCGGATTCTACCAAGAGACCCAGTACTTC.

The rearrangement links TRBV18 to TRBJ2-7; the D gene is possibly TRBD1 (7 bases). The germline V gene has CDR1 KGHSH and CDR2 LQKENI. CDR3 length equals 14 residues. V lost 2 bases to trimming and J lost 4 bases, with 12 bases between them. CDR3 loop: CASSPAGQTYEQYF. The CDR3 bases are TGTGCCAGCTCACCAGCGGGACAGACATACGAGCAGTACTTC.

The chain recombines TRBV6-5 with TRBJ1-1, with D perhaps TRBD1 (5 bases). The germline V gene has CDR1 MNHEY and CDR2 SVGAGI. The CDR3 has 15 residues. The V gene lost 6 bases and the J gene lost 0 bases, with 14 bases spanning the gap. Here the CDR3 DNA reads TGTGCCAGCAGCCGCCTGGGGGAAGTGAACACTGAAGCTTTCTTT. Amino acid sequence: CASSRLGEVNTEAFF.

The gene calls are TRBV2 and TRBJ2-5; D perhaps matches TRBD2 (6 bases). CDR3 size: 13 residues. Germline V gene sequence: CDR1 SNHLY, CDR2 FYNNEI. V was cut by 5 bases and J by 5 bases, with 12 bases left in between. The CDR3 loop reads CASSWTEGETQYF. The CDR3 coding sequence is TGTGCCAGCAGTTGGACGGAGGGGGAGACCCAGTACTTC.

This chain links TRBV14 with TRBJ2-7; D is uncertain. Germline CDR1 reads SGHDN; CDR2 reads FVKESK. CDR3 length: 12 residues. Trimming stripped 2 bases from V and 4 bases from J, with 6 bases between. CDR3 amino acids: CASSQTPYEQYV. The CDR3 bases are TGTGCCAGCAGCCAAACCCCTTACGAGCAGTACGTC.

The chain combines TRBV4-1 with TRBJ2-1; tentative D call: TRBD2 (6 bases). Germline V gene data show CDR1 as MGHRA and CDR2 as YSYEKL. The CDR3 has 18 amino acids. V shed 3 bases and J shed 0 bases, with 18 bases lying between them. The CDR3 reads CASSQRGLDQSSYNEQFF. As DNA, the CDR3 is TGCGCCAGCAGCCAGAGGGGACTTGACCAGAGCTCCTACAATGAGCAGTTCTTC.

This chain joins TRBV11-1 and TRBJ1-1; 11 nucleotides agree with TRBD1. The CDR3 runs 14 residues. Germline V gene data show CDR1 as SGHAT and CDR2 as FQDESV (reference sequence). V shed 6 bases, J shed 5 bases, and the junction held 5 bases outside the gene matches. The CDR3 is CASSFGQGATEAFF. In DNA, the CDR3 is TGTGCCAGCAGTTTCGGACAGGGGGCTACTGAAGCTTTCTTT.

The chain uses TRBV12-2 and TRBJ2-7; TRBD2, as called in the table, went unchecked against the DNA. TRBV12-2 is tagged as a pseudogene. The CDR3 is 16 residues long. The CDR3 DNA is TGTGCAAGTTGGGGGGGCCAGGGGTTAAGCCCCTACGAGCAGTACGTC. Protein sequence: CASWGGQGLSPYEQYV.

This clone was counted once. The chain couples TRBV7-9 to TRBJ2-2; unclear D gene. The CDR3 runs to 15 residues. The V and J ends lost 6 bases and 0 bases respectively, with 11 bases between them. Germline loops: CDR1 SEHNR, CDR2 FQNEAQ (reference sequence). CDR3 coding DNA: TGTGCCAGCAGTCGACTGCCTCCGAACACCGGGGAGCTGTTTTTT. Translation: CASSRLPPNTGELFF.

The genes are TRBV14 and TRBJ2-2; D not certain. This CDR3 region has 13 residues. The V gene's germline CDR1 is SGHDN and CDR2 FVKESK. V was shortened by 2 bases and J by 5 bases, with 6 bases between the two germline ends. This chain's CDR3 is CASSQLRTGELFF. In DNA, the CDR3 is TGTGCCAGCAGCCAATTGAGAACCGGGGAGCTGTTTTTT.

The J gene is TRBJ2-1, the V gene TRBV28, with D perhaps TRBD1 (6 bases). The CDR3 contains 15 residues. V was cut by 3 bases and J by 4 bases, with 13 bases left in between. Germline V gene lookup returns CDR1 MDHEN and CDR2 SYDVKM. CDR3 amino acids: CASSFEQGDYNEQFF. The CDR3 coding sequence is TGTGCCAGCAGTTTTGAACAGGGAGATTACAATGAGCAGTTCTTC. The full variable domain, in which reference TRBV28 and TRBJ2-1 provide the parts outside the CDR3, is DVKVTQSSRYLVKRTGEKVFLECVQDMDHENMFWYRQDPGLGLRLIYFSYDVKMKEKGDIPEGYSVSREKKERFSLILESASTNQTSMYLCASSFEQGDYNEQFFGPGTRLTVL.

On this clone: Because the CDR3's place on the DNA is in doubt, the DNA is left out and the CDR3 is given as listed by TCRdb. The gene calls are TRBV6-5 and TRBJ1-5. The germline V gene encodes CDR1 MNHEY and CDR2 SVGAGI. Inclusive of both ends, the CDR3 amounts to 14 amino acids. The CDR3 loop is CASSSSGPAQPQHF.